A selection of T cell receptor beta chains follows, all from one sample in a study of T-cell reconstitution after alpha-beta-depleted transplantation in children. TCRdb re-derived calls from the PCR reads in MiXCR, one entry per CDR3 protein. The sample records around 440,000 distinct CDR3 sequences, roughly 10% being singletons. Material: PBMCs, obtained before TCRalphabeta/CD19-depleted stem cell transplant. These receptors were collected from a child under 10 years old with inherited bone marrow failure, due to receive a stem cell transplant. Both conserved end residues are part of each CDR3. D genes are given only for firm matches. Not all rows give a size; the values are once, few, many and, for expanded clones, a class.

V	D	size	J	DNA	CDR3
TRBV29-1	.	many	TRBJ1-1	TGCAGCGTTTCTCCGGGACACCATAACACTGAAGCTTTCTTT	CSVSPGHHNTEAFF
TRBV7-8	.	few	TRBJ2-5	TGTGCCAGCAGCTCCGGTTCAATGGGACCGTTAAAAGAGACCCAGTACTTC	CASSSGSMGPLKETQYF
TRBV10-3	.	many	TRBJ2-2	TGTGCCATCAGTAAAGAGTTCGGACGAAACACCGGGGAGCTGTTTTTT	CAISKEFGRNTGELFF
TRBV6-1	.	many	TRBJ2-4	TGTGCCAGCACTCAACTTCTAGCCAAAAACATTCAGTACTTC	CASTQLLAKNIQYF
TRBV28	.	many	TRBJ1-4	TGTGCCAGCAGTATCCCCGGACTGAATGAAAAACTGTTTTTT	CASSIPGLNEKLFF
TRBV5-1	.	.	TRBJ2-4	TGCGCCAGCAGCTTGGGTGCAGGAGACATTCAGTACTTC	CASSLGAGDIQYF
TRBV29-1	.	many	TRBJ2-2	TGCAGCGTTGGAGACAGGGCGGGGGCCGGGGAGCTGTTTTTT	CSVGDRAGAGELFF
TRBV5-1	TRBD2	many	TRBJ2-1	TGCGCCAGTAACCAAGCGGGACTCTACAATGAGCAGTTCTTC	CASNQAGLYNEQFF
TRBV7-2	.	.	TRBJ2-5	TGTGCCAGCAGCCTGGACTACCTAACGAAAGAGACCCAGTACTTC	CASSLDYLTKETQYF
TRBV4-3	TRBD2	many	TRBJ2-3	TGCGCCAGCAGCCAAGATACTTTGCTAGCGGGAGCGGCAGATACGCAGTATTTT	CASSQDTLLAGAADTQYF
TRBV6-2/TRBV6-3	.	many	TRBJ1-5	TGTGCCAGCAGGGAGTGGGGCAGGGGTTCCTCTCTCAATCAGCCCCAGCATTTT	CASREWGRGSSLNQPQHF
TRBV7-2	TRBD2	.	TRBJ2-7	TGTGCCAGCAGCTCTAGCGGGAGGGACTCCGAGCAGTACTTC	CASSSSGRDSEQYF
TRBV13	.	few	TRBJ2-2	TGTGCCAGCAGCTTATCCTCTTTGGTCATGAACACCGGGGAGCTGTTTTTT	CASSLSSLVMNTGELFF
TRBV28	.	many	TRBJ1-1	TGTGCCAGCAGTCTCACGGGGGGGAACACTGAAGCTTTCTTT	CASSLTGGNTEAFF
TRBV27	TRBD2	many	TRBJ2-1	TGTGCCAGCAGGAAAGCCGGGACTAGTGCCGACGATGAGCAGTTCTTC	CASRKAGTSADDEQFF
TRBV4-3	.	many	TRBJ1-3	TGCGCCAGCAGCCAAGCTGTCTCTGGAAACACCATATATTTT	CASSQAVSGNTIYF
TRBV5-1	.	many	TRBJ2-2	TGCGCCAGCAGCTTGGCCCTCGGGCGGGAGAACACCGGGGAGCTGTTTTTT	CASSLALGRENTGELFF
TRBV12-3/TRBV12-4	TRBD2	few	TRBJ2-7	TGTGCCAGCAGCTATAGCGGGAGCCGCTACGAGCAGTACTTC	CASSYSGSRYEQYF
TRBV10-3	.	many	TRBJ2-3	TGTGCCATCAGCGATTCCGGGACACGGGTTGGCACAGATACGCAGTATTTT	CAISDSGTRVGTDTQYF
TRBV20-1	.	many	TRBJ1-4	TGCAGTGCTGTGGACAGACTCAATGAAAAACTGTTTTTT	CSAVDRLNEKLFF
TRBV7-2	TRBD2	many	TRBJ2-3	TGTGCCAGCAGCTTAGGCGGGGGGCGCTTAGATACGCAGTATTTT	CASSLGGGRLDTQYF
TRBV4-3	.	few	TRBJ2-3	TGCGCCAGCAGCCATGGGCTTTGGGGGACAGATACGCAGTATTTT	CASSHGLWGTDTQYF
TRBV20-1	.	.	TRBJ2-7	TGCAGTGCTCCCTGGAGGCGGGACCCCCTCGAGCAGTACTTC	CSAPWRRDPLEQYF
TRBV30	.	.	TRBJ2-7	TGTGCCTGGAGTGCCCCAGGGATAAGCTACGAGCAGTACTTC	CAWSAPGISYEQYF
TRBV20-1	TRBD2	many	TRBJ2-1	TGCAGTGCTAGCCCCCCCGGGGAGGGACACAATGAGCAGTTCTTC	CSASPPGEGHNEQFF
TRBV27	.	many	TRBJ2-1	TGTGCCAGCAGTTCGCGACACAATGAGCAGTTCTTC	CASSSRHNEQFF
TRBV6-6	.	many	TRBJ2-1	TGTGCCAGCGGGATCTACAATGAGCAGTTCTTC	CASGIYNEQFF
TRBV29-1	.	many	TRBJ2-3	TGCAGTGCCACTTTCCCCTTCGCAGATACGCAGTATTTT	CSATFPFADTQYF
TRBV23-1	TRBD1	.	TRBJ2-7	TGCGCCAGCAGTCCAAAGAGGACAGGGGGGACCTACGAGCAGTACTTC	CASSPKRTGGTYEQYF
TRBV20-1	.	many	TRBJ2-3	TGCAGTGCTAGAGCGGGCACAGATACGCAGTATTTT	CSARAGTDTQYF
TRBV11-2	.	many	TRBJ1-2	TGTGCCAGCAGCTCCCACAGGGAGGGTGGCTACACCTTC	CASSSHREGGYTF
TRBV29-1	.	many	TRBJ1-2	TGCAGCGTTGAAGGGGGCGGCTACACCTTC	CSVEGGGYTF
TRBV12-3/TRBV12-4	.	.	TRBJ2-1	TGTGCCAGCAGTTTAAGGTGGGCGGCCGGGAATGAGCAGTTCTTC	CASSLRWAAGNEQFF
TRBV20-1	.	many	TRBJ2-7	TGCAGTGCTAGAGGAATTTTCACGGACGAGCAGTACTTC	CSARGIFTDEQYF
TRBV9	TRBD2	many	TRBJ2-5	TGTGCCAGCAGCGTATTCGGGAGGAACCAAGAGACCCAGTACTTC	CASSVFGRNQETQYF
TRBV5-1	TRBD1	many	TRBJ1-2	TGCGCCAGCAGCTTGGTGGCAGGGGGCATTAACTATGGCTACACCTTC	CASSLVAGGINYGYTF
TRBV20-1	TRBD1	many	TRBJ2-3	TGCAGTGCTTTGGGGGACAGGCTAATATTCACAGATACGCAGTATTTT	CSALGDRLIFTDTQYF
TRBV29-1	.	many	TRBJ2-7	TGCAGCGTTGACACCCCCGATGGGATCGAGCAGTACTTC	CSVDTPDGIEQYF
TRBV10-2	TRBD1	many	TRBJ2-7	TGCGCCAGCAGTGAGCCGGGACAGGCCCTCTCCTACGAGCAGTACTTC	CASSEPGQALSYEQYF
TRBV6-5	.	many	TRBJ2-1	TGTGCCAGCAGCTACGCGAGGGGTTGGAATGAGCAGTTCTTC	CASSYARGWNEQFF
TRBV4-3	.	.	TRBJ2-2	TGCGCCAGCAGCCCTCGGGATAGCCACACCGGGGAGCTGTTTTTT	CASSPRDSHTGELFF
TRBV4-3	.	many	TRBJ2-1	TGCGCCAGCAGCCAAGGGGGGATTTGGGCCGCGGTGGAGGGAAATGAGCAGTTCTTC	CASSQGGIWAAVEGNEQFF
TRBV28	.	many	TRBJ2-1	TGTGCCAGCTCCCAACGGAGATCGGCTTTAAGCTCCTACAATGAGCAGTTCTTC	CASSQRRSALSSYNEQFF
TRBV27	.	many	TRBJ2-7	TGTGCCAGCAGTTTCCGGGGAGTTTCCTACGAGCAGTACTTC	CASSFRGVSYEQYF
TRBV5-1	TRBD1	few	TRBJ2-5	TGCGCCAGCAGCTTGATGGGACAGGCGGGGGAGACCCAGTACTTC	CASSLMGQAGETQYF